The entry below gives a single T cell receptor beta chain sequence along with its context. This CDR3 is 15 amino acids long. Germline V CDR1 and CDR2: LGHNA, YNFKEQ. Trimming left V 4 bases short and J 7 bases short, with 16 bases between. These data originate in a study of CD8+ T cells in alopecia areata. Extraction of RNA preceded its reverse transcription into cDNA, which served as the sequencing template. Method: immunoSEQ multiplex PCR; TCRdb's copy keeps in-frame clones and lacks some. The data show roughly 200,000 clones, approximately 38% seen once. Documented treatment: oral pan-JAK inhibitor, 5-10 mg twice daily. Researchers took lesional scalp punch biopsies and peripheral blood from people who were alopecia areata patients.

This rearrangement joins TRBV4-2 to TRBJ1-4; TRBD1 is a possible D gene (5 bases). The sequence came from a human donor with alopecia areata. Specimen: CD4+ T cells sorted from blood, collected between weeks 30 and 35, from a patient treated with tofacitinib. CDR3 residues: CASSPQQGLSEKLFF. Here the CDR3 DNA reads TGTGCCAGCAGCCCTCAGCAGGGATTGAGTGAAAAACTGTTTTTT.